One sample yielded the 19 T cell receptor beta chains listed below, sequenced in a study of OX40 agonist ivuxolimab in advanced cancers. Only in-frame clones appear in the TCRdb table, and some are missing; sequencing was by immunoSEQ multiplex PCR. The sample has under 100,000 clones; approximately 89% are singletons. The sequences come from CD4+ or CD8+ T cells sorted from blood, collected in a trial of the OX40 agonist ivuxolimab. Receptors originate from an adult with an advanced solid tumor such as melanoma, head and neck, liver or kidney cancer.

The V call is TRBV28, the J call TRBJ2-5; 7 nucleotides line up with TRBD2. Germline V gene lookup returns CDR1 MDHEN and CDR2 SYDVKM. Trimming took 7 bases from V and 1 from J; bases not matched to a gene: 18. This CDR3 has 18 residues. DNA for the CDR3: TGTGCCAGCACCCCAACACGAGGAGTAGCGGGTCGCCAAGAGACCCAGTACTTC. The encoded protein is CASTPTRGVAGRQETQYF.

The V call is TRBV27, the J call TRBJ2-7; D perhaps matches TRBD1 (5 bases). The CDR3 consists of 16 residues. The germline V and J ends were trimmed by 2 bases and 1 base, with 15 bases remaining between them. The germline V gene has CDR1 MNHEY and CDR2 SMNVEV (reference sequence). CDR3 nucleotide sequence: TGTGCCAGCAGTTTAGTTCGGCAGGGAACTTCCTACGAGCAGTACTTC. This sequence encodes CASSLVRQGTSYEQYF.

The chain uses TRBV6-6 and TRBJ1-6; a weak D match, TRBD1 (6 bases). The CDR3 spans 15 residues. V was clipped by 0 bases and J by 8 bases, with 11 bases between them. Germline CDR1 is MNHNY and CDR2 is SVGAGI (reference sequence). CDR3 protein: CASSYSGGRDSPLHF. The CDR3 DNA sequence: TGTGCCAGCAGTTACTCGGGGGGGCGGGATTCACCCCTCCACTTT.

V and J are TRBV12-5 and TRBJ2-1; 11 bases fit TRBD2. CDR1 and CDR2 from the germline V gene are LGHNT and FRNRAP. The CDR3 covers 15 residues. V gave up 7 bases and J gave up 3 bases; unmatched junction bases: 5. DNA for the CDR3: TGTGCTAGTGCCCTTGGGACTAGCGGCTACAATGAGCAGTTCTTC. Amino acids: CASALGTSGYNEQFF. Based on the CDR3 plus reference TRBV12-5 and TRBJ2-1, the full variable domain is DARVTQTPRHKVTEMGQEVTMRCQPILGHNTVFWYRQTMMQGLELLAYFRNRAPLDDSGMPKDRFSAEMPDATLATLKIQPSEPRDSAVYFCASALGTSGYNEQFFGPGTRLTVL.

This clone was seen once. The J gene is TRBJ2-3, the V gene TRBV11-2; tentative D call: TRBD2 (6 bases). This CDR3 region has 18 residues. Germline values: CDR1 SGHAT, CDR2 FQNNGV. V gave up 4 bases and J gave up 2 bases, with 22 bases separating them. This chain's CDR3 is CASSSGRPEQWITDTQYF. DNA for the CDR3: TGTGCCAGCAGCTCAGGGAGGCCAGAACAATGGATCACAGATACGCAGTATTTT.

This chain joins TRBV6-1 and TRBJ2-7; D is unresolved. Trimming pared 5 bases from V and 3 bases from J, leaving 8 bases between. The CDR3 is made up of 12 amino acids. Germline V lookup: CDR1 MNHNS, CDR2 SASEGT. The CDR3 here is CASSTSVYEQYF. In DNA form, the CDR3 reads TGTGCCAGCAGTACCTCAGTCTACGAGCAGTACTTC.

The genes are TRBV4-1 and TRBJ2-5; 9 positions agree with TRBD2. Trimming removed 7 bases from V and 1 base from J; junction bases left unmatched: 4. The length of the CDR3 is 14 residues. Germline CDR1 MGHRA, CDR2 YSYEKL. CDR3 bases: TGCGCCAGCACGTGGCGGGAGGGCCAAGAGACCCAGTACTTC. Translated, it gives CASTWREGQETQYF.

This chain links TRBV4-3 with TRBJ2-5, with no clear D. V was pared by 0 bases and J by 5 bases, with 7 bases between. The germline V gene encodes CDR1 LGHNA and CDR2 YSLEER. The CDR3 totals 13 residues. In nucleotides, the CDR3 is TGCGCCAGCAGCCAAGAAACTTCGGAGACCCAGTACTTC. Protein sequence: CASSQETSETQYF.

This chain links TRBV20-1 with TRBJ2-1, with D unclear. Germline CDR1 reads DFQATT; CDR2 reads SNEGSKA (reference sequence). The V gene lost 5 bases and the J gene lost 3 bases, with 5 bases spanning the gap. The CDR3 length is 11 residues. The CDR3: CSASHYNEQFF. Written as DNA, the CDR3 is TGCAGTGCTTCTCACTACAATGAGCAGTTCTTC.

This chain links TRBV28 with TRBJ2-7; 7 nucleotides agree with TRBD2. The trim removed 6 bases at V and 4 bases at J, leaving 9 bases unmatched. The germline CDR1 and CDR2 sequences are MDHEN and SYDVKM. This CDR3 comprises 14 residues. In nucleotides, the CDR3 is TGTGCCAGCAGCCCTTTGGGAGGGGTTTACGAGCAGTACTTC. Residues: CASSPLGGVYEQYF. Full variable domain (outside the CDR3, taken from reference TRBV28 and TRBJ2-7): DVKVTQSSRYLVKRTGEKVFLECVQDMDHENMFWYRQDPGLGLRLIYFSYDVKMKEKGDIPEGYSVSREKKERFSLILESASTNQTSMYLCASSPLGGVYEQYFGPGTRLTVT.

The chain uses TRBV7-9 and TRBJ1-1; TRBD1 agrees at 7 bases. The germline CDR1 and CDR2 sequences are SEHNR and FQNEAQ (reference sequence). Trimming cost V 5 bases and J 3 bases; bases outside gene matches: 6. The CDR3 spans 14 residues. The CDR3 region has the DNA TGTGCCAGCAGCCCGCGACAGGGTTACACTGAAGCTTTCTTT. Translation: CASSPRQGYTEAFF.

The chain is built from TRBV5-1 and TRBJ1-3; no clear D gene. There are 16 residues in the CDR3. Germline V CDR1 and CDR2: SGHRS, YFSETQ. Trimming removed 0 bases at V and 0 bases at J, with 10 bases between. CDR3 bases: TGCGCCAGCAGCTTGGCCATAGGAACCTCTGGAAACACCATATATTTT. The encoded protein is CASSLAIGTSGNTIYF.

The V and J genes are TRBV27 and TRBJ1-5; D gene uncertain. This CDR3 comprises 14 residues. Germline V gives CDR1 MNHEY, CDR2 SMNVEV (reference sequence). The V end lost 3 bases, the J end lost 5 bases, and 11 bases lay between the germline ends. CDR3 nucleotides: TGTGCCAGCAGTTTCATCGGCAGTTATCAGCCCCAGCATTTT. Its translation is CASSFIGSYQPQHF.

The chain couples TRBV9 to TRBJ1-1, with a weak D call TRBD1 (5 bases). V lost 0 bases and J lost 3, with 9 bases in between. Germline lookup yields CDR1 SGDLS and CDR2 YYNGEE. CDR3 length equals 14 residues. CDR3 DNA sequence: TGTGCCAGCAGCGTAGACCTGGGGGACACTGAAGCTTTCTTT. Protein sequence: CASSVDLGDTEAFF.

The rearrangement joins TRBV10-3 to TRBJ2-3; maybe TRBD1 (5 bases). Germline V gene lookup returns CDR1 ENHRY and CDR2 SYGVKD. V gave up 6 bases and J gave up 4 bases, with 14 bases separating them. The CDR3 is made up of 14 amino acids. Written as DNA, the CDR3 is TGTGCCATCAGAGAGGCACCAGGGTCAGATACGCAGTATTTT. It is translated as CAIREAPGSDTQYF.

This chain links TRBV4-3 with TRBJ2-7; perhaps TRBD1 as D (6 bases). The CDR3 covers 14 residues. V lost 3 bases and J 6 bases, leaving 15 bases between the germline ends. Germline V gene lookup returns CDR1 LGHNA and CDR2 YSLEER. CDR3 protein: CASSHRVQGGEQYF. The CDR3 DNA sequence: TGCGCCAGCAGCCATCGAGTTCAAGGGGGCGAGCAGTACTTC.

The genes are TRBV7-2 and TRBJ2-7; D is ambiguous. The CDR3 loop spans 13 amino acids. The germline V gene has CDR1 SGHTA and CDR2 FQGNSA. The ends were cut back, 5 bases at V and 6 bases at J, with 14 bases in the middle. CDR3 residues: CASSPRASGEQYF. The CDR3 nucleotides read TGTGCCAGCAGCCCAAGGGCTTCGGGCGAGCAGTACTTC.

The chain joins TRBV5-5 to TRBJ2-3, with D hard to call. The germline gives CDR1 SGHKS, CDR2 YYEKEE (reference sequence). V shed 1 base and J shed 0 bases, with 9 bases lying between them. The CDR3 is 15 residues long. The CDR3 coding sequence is TGTGCCAGCAGCTTGTGGGCAACTAGCACAGATACGCAGTATTTT. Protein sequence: CASSLWATSTDTQYF.

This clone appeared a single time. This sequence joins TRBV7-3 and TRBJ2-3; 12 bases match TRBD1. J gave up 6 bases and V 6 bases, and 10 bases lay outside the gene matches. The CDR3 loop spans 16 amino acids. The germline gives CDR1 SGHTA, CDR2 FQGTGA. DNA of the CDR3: TGTGCCAGCAGTTTTCCGGGACAGGGGGCGCCGGATACGCAGTATTTT. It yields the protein CASSFPGQGAPDTQYF.